This T cell receptor (beta chain) was obtained from a study of blood T cell repertoires in COVID-19. For the study at large: Acute-phase and convalescent COVID-19 samples originated in the United States, Italy and Spain.

In the authors' workflow: For nucleated cells, counts were estimated from reference gene primer amplification. Data came from immunoSEQ multiplex PCR; TCRdb stores just in-frame clones and leaves some out. From that table come the V and J calls and clone size; the DNA was used to work out D and trimming. The sample has under 250,000 clones, approximately 80% seen once. Everyone who took part was about 18 to 90 years old, and they came from 20 to 25 US areas. The CDR3 is 16 residues long. V dropped 3 bases and J dropped 3; count of bases not matched to a gene: 9. CDR1 is MNHEY and CDR2 is SMNVEV in the germline V gene (reference sequence).

The source is a woman aged 55-69 years who had recovered from COVID-19. The sample consisted of PBMCs or T cells enriched from blood (not recorded which). This chain connects TRBV27 to TRBJ2-7, with TRBD1 identical over 9 bases. The CDR3 DNA reads TGTGCCAGCAGTTTCGCTCAAACAGGGGGCCTCTACGAGCAGTACTTC. This encodes CASSFAQTGGLYEQYF.